This T cell receptor (beta chain) was sequenced for a study of metastatic and nonmetastatic thyroid tumors. Study-wide background: Malignant and benign thyroid patients had repertoires compared in peripheral blood and tumor or nodule tissue. Overall study results and limits: Reportedly, malignant thyroid tumors had significantly higher TCR beta diversity than benign nodules, in blood and tumor.

Original handling: Clinicopathological groups of papillary thyroid cancer showed CDR3 differences that were used to build a distant-metastasis classifier. MiXCR re-clonotyped the PCR reads for TCRdb. In this record, the V and J calls reflect TCRdb's handling and not the investigators' own analysis. This table has more than 8,500 clones, 9.5% to 13% appearing once. The CDR3 length is 16 residues. Germline CDR1 MNHEY, CDR2 SVGAGI. Prior to thyroid surgery, none of the patients had received any treatment. This clone appeared many times. Its antigen is not known. A read error may produce the germline difference seen at one junction end. Other DNA sequences from this sample encode an identical CDR3 as well.

The sample consisted of tumor tissue. The chain uses TRBV6-5 and TRBJ1-4, with 9 nucleotides matching TRBD1. The TCR sequence derives from a female donor with papillary thyroid cancer or a benign thyroid nodule (not recorded which). Some clones in this sample may be carry-over from other donors' samples. CDR3 sequence (DNA): TGTGCCAGCAGTTACTCACAGGGGGCGACTAATGAAAAACTGTTTTTC. As protein: CASSYSQGATNEKLFF.